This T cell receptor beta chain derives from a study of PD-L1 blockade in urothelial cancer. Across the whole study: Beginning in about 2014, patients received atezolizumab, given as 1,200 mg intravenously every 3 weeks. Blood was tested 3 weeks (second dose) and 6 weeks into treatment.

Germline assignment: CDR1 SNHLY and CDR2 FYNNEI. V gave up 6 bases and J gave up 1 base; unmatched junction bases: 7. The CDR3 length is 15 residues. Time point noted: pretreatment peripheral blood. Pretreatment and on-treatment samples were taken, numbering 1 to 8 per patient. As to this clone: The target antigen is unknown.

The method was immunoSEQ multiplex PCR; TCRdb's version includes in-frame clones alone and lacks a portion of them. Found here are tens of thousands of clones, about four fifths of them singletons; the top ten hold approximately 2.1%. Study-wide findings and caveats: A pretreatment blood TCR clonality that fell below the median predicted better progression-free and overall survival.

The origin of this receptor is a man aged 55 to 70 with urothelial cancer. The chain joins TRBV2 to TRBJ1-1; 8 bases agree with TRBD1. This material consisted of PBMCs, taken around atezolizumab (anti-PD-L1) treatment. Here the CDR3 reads CASRGQVLENTEAFF. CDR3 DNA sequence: TGTGCCAGCAGGGGACAGGTCCTTGAGAACACTGAAGCTTTCTTT.